This T cell receptor (beta chain) was sequenced during a study of blood T cell repertoires in COVID-19. As for the study in general: In each case, the material was cDNA or gDNA derived from T cells, B-cell-depleted T cells, or PBMCs.

Original data processing: Estimation of nucleated cell counts was performed using reference gene primer amplification. Using immunoSEQ multiplex PCR, the repertoire was profiled, and TCRdb retains in-frame clones only, with some absent. V, J and clone size were drawn from that table, and D and trimming were deduced from the DNA. The repertoire has hundreds of thousands of clones, roughly 85% of them found once; the top ten carry around 19%. The CDR3 is made up of 11 amino acids. Adults between about 18 and 89 years of age took part from under 25 US areas. Participants were placed into cohorts based on the clinical history they reported. This clone was counted between two and nine times.

Material for sequencing was PBMCs or T cells enriched from blood (not recorded which). The sequence was obtained from a man aged 40-49 years who had recovered from COVID-19. The chain couples TRBV21-1 to TRBJ1-2. TRBV21-1 is a recognized pseudogene. The CDR3 here is CASSNLYGYTF. CDR3 coding DNA: TGTGCCAGCAGCAACCTCTATGGCTACACCTTC.